This T cell receptor (beta chain) was identified during a study of long-term antiretroviral therapy in people with HIV (dated by TCRdb to 2021 to 2024). Regarding the complete study: The earliest samples were collected roughly a decade before the 2015 WHO recommendation for immediate ART, at a time when ART was usually postponed until CD4 counts fell. Whether ART initiation and durable HIV suppression were associated with changes in peripheral blood TRB repertoire composition and diversity was tested in a retrospective serial study. A total of 150 to 200 cryopreserved PBMC samples were contributed to the cohort by 30 adults with confirmed HIV infection, with samples collected serially over a mean of approximately six years (range 1-12). Among the approximately 30 participants with HIV, ten to eleven were female. No cross-contamination during QIAcube processing turned up in test extractions that ran a monoclonal T-cell line alongside 33 polyclonal samples. The paper's findings and limits, for the study overall: CDR3 length ranges in HIV repertoires were narrower than in controls, and network structure suggested an antigen-experienced repertoire with only a slight naive shift after ART. ART initiation was associated with a significant increase in TRB diversity, but diversity stayed significantly below transplant donor controls even after long-term ART. Since PBMC availability was limited, sequencing covered only the TCR beta chain, with no alpha chain pairing. Expanded TRB clones identified before ART initiation dominated the repertoire at all time points, although this dominance fluctuated and declined in many PLHIV after ART. Because cell numbers in pre-ART samples were limited, unsorted PBMC were profiled instead of sorted CD4+ and CD8+ T cells. Inferences about post-ART repertoire changes are limited because no data were available on ART adherence, viral resistance or therapy changes. Samples dated from about 2003 to 2018, and the ART regimens used may be less effective than current ones.

Comment on this clone: The target of this receptor is not known. No much larger clone exists at a distance of one base, and base qualities are not known.

The immunoSEQ hsTCRB v3.0 assay was used at survey level resolution to sequence the TRB variable region. A depth of roughly 40,000-55,000 T-cell genomes per sample was targeted for TRB sequencing. Pooled TRB libraries were sequenced on an Illumina MiSeq with a v3 150-cycle kit. On the study's bioinformatics: Analysis of repertoires was carried out in R inside a reproducible Nextflow workflow spanning QC, data transformation and analysis. LymphoSeq2, an R package for exploring AIRR-Seq data, was used to implement the custom analyses. Several samples that yielded fewer than 5000 total TRB sequences were excluded, so that approximately 200 HIV repertoires were analyzed. Among the roughly 200 retained HIV repertoires, some 60 were collected before ART initiation and 120 to 130 after ART initiation. Repertoires were downsampled to 5000 TRB nucleotide sequences, and summary statistics were averaged over 100 downsampling iterations. Only TRB sequences with CDR3 regions of at least seven amino acids were retained for analysis. Diversity was measured with a Shannon entropy-derived clonality score and the Gini coefficient. In repertoire networks, the top 5000 CDR3 amino acid sequences were linked whenever an edit distance of one separated two sequences. For TRB CDR3 amino acid sequences, GLIPH2 was used to predict antigen specificity groups and MHC restriction. To flag known CMV, EBV, HIV or tissue antigen associations, CDR3 amino acid sequences were matched against VDJdb and McPAS-TCR. Pre-ART, post-ART and control groups were compared with Wilcoxon signed-rank tests and Holm-Bonferroni correction. TCRdb retrieved this table from immuneACCESS and kept in-frame rearrangements only. Not all clones are present; in checked studies, unresolved V genes account for under half, and no reason is known for the remainder. That table is the source of V, J and clone size, and D and trimming were worked out from the DNA. The table for this sample lists roughly 28,000 clones; more than 75% of them were counted only once. Approximately 4% of the sample comes from the top ten.

To be included, a participant needed at least one PBMC sample from before ART initiation plus at least two post-ART samples. Treatment was received in the United States of America by all participants with HIV. Before DNA extraction, cryopreserved samples containing roughly 1-10 million PBMC were thawed and washed. At the time of the earliest PBMC sample, participants with HIV were aged between about 23 and 54 years. Per participant, PBMC samples came from 1-4 timepoints prior to ART initiation and 2-8 timepoints following ART initiation, for a median of 7 samples. Serial HIV viral load, CD4+ T-cell count, ART history and demographic data were obtained for every participant. Genomic DNA was extracted from unsorted PBMC with a Qiagen kit on a QIAcube, processed in batches of 12 samples. Reading from cysteine to phenylalanine, the CDR3 counts 16 amino acids. CDR3 DNA only is kept here, 48 bases in frame from base 1. Relative to germline, V is missing 6 bases and J is missing 2 bases, with 10 bases of the junction outside any gene match. Via the germline V gene, CDR1 is MDHEN and CDR2 SYDVKM.

This chain joins TRBV28 to TRBJ1-5; TRBD1 matches 7 bases in the middle. Sequenced material: unsorted PBMCs, taken 0.5 years after starting antiretroviral therapy. The origin of this receptor is a young woman with HIV. The sequence in DNA is TGTGCCAGCAGCCACCGACAGGGTCTAGGCAATCAGCCCCAGCATTTT. The resulting protein is CASSHRQGLGNQPQHF.